The following is a TCR beta chain sequence with its context. Its target is unknown. This CDR3 spans 12 amino acids. Germline V gene sequence: CDR1 LGHNT, CDR2 FRNRAP. Between the trimmed V and J ends, which lost 0 bases and 2 bases, there was a span of 2 bases. The data derive from a study of long-term antiretroviral therapy in people with HIV. General study points: Information pertaining to ART adherence, viral resistance or therapeutic modifications was not obtained.

Each sample contained about 0.85-11 million cryopreserved PBMC, thawed before DNA extraction. Sequencing used immunoSEQ v3.0 at survey level. Each sample aimed for roughly 40,000-50,000 sequenced T-cell genomes. TCRdb's copy holds only in-frame clones and misses some; the assay was immunoSEQ multiplex PCR. The sample comprises approximately 20,000 clones, approximately 79% of which are singletons, and less than 9.5% rests with the top ten. The chain employs TRBV12-5 and TRBJ2-7; no clear D gene. This sequence was found in a woman aged 40 to 55 with HIV. Specimen: unsorted PBMCs, collected 4.1 years after starting antiretroviral therapy. CDR3 nucleotides: TGTGCTAGTGGTTTGGTACCCTACGAGCAGTACTTC. This codes for CASGLVPYEQYF.